This T cell receptor beta chain was recorded in a study of cytomegalovirus exposure and HLA in healthy donors. Whole-study findings and limits: Specific recognition of CMV antigens was confirmed in vitro for a few chains (all CMV-associated). When a later analysis was performed, an Asian-associated ancestry cluster reportedly had fewer N-insertions than the approximately 700-donor mean.

The junction had 4 bases not matched to a gene; V was cut back by 2 bases and J by 4 bases. This CDR3 contains 15 residues. Germline V gives CDR1 KGHSH, CDR2 LQKENI. For this clone: Antigen unknown.

60 Vbeta and 13 Jbeta primers were used in PCR. Profiled with immunoSEQ multiplex PCR; TCRdb holds only in-frame clones, not every one. Of roughly 200,000 clones listed, approximately 79% are singletons. The sample was PBMCs. The chain employs TRBV18 and TRBJ2-2; 7 positions agree with TRBD2. This sequence was found in a middle-aged man in good health and CMV-seronegative. Here the CDR3 DNA reads TGTGCCAGCTCACCAGTGACTAGCAGCACCGGGGAGCTGTTTTTT. Its translation: CASSPVTSSTGELFF.